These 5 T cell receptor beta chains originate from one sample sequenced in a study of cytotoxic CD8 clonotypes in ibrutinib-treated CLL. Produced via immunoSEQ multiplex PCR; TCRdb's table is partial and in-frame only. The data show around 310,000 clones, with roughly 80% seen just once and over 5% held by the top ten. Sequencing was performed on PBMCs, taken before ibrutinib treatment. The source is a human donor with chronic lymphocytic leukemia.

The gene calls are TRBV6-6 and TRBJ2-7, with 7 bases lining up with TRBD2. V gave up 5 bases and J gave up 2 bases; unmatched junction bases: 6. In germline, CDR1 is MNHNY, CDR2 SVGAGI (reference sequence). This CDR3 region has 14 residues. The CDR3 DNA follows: TGTGCCAGCAGTGGGGGACTAAACACCTACGAGCAGTACTTC. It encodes CASSGGLNTYEQYF.

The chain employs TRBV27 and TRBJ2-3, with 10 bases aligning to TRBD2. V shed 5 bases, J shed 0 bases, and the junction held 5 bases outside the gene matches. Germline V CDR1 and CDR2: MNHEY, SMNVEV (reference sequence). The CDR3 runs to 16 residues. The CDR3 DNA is TGTGCCAGCAGTCCGGGACTAGCGATAAGCACAGATACGCAGTATTTT. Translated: CASSPGLAISTDTQYF.

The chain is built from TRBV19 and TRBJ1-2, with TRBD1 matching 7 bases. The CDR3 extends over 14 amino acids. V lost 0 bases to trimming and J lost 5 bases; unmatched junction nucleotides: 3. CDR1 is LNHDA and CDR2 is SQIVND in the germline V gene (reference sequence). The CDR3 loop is CASSIEGGAYGYTF. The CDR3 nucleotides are TGTGCCAGTAGTATAGAAGGGGGCGCTTATGGCTACACCTTC.

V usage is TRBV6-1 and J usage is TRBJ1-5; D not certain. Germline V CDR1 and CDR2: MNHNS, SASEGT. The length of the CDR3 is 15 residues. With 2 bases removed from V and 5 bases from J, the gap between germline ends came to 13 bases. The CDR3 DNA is TGTGCCAGCAGTGAAAGCCGGGGTTTTTATCAGCCCCAGCATTTT. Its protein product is CASSESRGFYQPQHF.

The DNA for the CDR3 is TGTGCCAGCAGCCCGTCTACAGGGGGAATCCAGCCCCAGCATTTT. Protein: CASSPSTGGIQPQHF. This sequence joins TRBV9 and TRBJ1-5; the match to TRBD1 covers 8 bases. The CDR3 contains 15 residues. The ends lost 4 bases at V and 7 bases at J; junction bases unmatched: 10. Germline CDR1 SGDLS, CDR2 YYNGEE. The whole variable domain, remainder taken from reference TRBV9 and TRBJ1-5, is DSGVTQTPKHLITATGQRVTLRCSPRSGDLSVYWYQQSLDQGLQFLIQYYNGEERAKGNILERFSAQQFPDLHSELNLSSLELGDSALYFCASSPSTGGIQPQHFGDGTRLSIL.